The subject of this entry is one T cell receptor beta chain. The data were produced by immunoSEQ multiplex PCR, yet TCRdb's version contains in-frame clones alone and is incomplete. The profile shows around 110,000 clones, about three quarters of them singletons. The data stem from a study of blood T cell repertoires in COVID-19. Germline-derived CDR1 and CDR2 are SGHRS and YFSETQ. This CDR3 comprises 16 residues. V lost 4 bases and J 1 base, leaving 12 bases between the germline ends. Input material: peripheral blood. This receptor was obtained from an older man with COVID-19, enrolled during active disease. The chain links TRBV5-1 to TRBJ2-6, with a possible D match to TRBD1 (5 bases). CDR3 nucleotide sequence: TGCGCCAGCAGCCGACTGACAGTTTCTGGGGCCAACGTCCTGACTTTC. It yields the protein CASSRLTVSGANVLTF.